The 11 T cell receptor beta chains below all came from one sample that was sequenced in a study of CD8+CD57+ T cells in acquired aplastic anemia. Individuals selected for sequencing had exhibited CD8+CD57+ cell expansion on flow cytometry. The template for TCR beta VDJ and CDR3 sequence profiling was genomic DNA. TCRdb redid the calling of the reads with MiXCR, one entry per CDR3 protein. This sample carries 200,000 to 250,000 distinct CDR3 sequences, over 55% of them seen once, and the ten largest clones take 58%. Input material: sorted CD4+, CD8+, or CD8+CD57+ T cells (not recorded which) from PBMCs. These receptors all stem from a human donor with aplastic anemia.

This rearrangement joins TRBV20-1 to TRBJ1-6; D is unclear. The CDR3 length is 14 residues. V lost 6 bases and J lost 10, with 19 bases in between. Germline CDR1 is DFQATT and CDR2 is SNEGSKA (reference sequence). CDR3 region: CSAQRGERVSPLHF. The CDR3 DNA sequence: TGCAGTGCCCAACGAGGAGAAAGGGTATCACCCCTCCACTTT.

This chain uses TRBV7-9 with TRBJ1-1; D is unclear. The CDR3 has 14 amino acids. V was cut by 5 bases and J by 1 base, with 11 bases left in between. CDR1 is SEHNR, CDR2 FQNEAQ, per germline (reference sequence). CDR3: CASSLGQSNTEAFF. The CDR3 nucleotides are TGTGCCAGCAGCCTAGGGCAGTCGAACACTGAAGCTTTCTTT.

The chain has TRBV9 and TRBJ1-2; possible D gene TRBD1, 5 bases. The germline V and J ends were trimmed by 3 bases and 4 bases, with 10 bases remaining between them. Germline V gene data show CDR1 as SGDLS and CDR2 as YYNGEE. CDR3 size: 13 residues. CDR3 residues: CASSAGPSYGYTF. The CDR3 DNA reads TGTGCCAGCAGCGCGGGACCTAGCTATGGCTACACCTTC.

This chain uses TRBV2 with TRBJ1-5; D gene ambiguous. Trimming took 1 base from V and 5 from J, leaving 6 bases between them. Looked up from germline, CDR1 is SNHLY and CDR2 is FYNNEI. The length of the CDR3 is 13 residues. The CDR3 spells CASSEGVYQPQHF. CDR3 in DNA: TGTGCCAGCAGTGAAGGGGTTTATCAGCCCCAGCATTTT. Combining the CDR3 with reference TRBV2 and TRBJ1-5 gives the whole variable domain EPEVTQTPSHQVTQMGQEVILRCVPISNHLYFYWYRQILGQKVEFLVSFYNNEISEKSEIFDDQFSVERPDGSNFTLKIRSTKLEDSAMYFCASSEGVYQPQHFGDGTRLSIL.

The chain recombines TRBV12-3 or TRBV12-4 with TRBJ2-7; D gene ambiguous. The CDR3 loop spans 12 amino acids. The germline V and J ends were trimmed by 5 bases and 6 bases, with 11 bases remaining between them. CDR3 protein: CASSRWPSEQYF. The CDR3 bases are TGTGCCAGCAGTAGGTGGCCCAGCGAGCAGTACTTC.

Comment on this clonotype: Sequence at one end of the junction differs from germline and may be a read error. The V and J genes are TRBV9 and TRBJ2-2; tentative D call: TRBD2 (5 bases). This CDR3 comprises 13 residues. Germline CDR1 is SGDLS and CDR2 is YYNGEE. CDR3 in amino acids: CASSTGHTGELSF. The CDR3, as DNA: TGTGCCAGCAGCACCGGTCACACCGGGGAGCTGTCTTTT.

This clonotype was counted at least ten times. The chain recombines TRBV6-5 with TRBJ2-5, with unresolved D. The V gene lost 3 bases and the J gene lost 2 bases, with 13 bases spanning the gap. CDR3 size: 15 residues. Germline CDR1 MNHEY, CDR2 SVGAGI. The chain's CDR3 is CASSYYPDNQETQYF. The CDR3 nucleotides are TGTGCCAGCAGTTATTATCCAGACAATCAAGAGACCCAGTACTTC.

The chain is built from TRBV10-3 and TRBJ2-7, with D perhaps TRBD1 (6 bases). This CDR3 comprises 13 residues. With 4 bases removed from V and 1 base from J, the gap between germline ends came to 8 bases. CDR1 is ENHRY and CDR2 is SYGVKD in the germline V gene. CDR3 nucleotides: TGTGCCATCAGTGTGCAGGGGTCCTACGAGCAGTACTTC. This gives the protein CAISVQGSYEQYF.

The J gene is TRBJ2-5, the V gene TRBV20-1; 7 bases line up with TRBD2. After removal of 3 bases from V and 0 bases from J, the junction contained 10 bases not matched to a gene. CDR1 DFQATT and CDR2 SNEGSKA come from the germline V gene (reference sequence). The CDR3 spans 16 residues. DNA of the CDR3: TGCAGTGCTAGGGATTGGGCGGGGGAGTACCAAGAGACCCAGTACTTC. Amino acid sequence: CSARDWAGEYQETQYF.

V is TRBV20-1 and J is TRBJ2-3, with TRBD2 identical over 9 bases. Trimming removed 6 bases from V and 2 bases from J; junction bases left unmatched: 3. Germline V lookup: CDR1 DFQATT, CDR2 SNEGSKA (reference sequence). CDR3 length equals 13 residues. The CDR3 spells CSARLAVTDTQYF. CDR3 nucleotides: TGCAGTGCCCGACTAGCGGTCACAGATACGCAGTATTTT.

The rearrangement uses TRBV5-4 and TRBJ2-3; D not certain. The germline gives CDR1 SGHNT, CDR2 YYREEE (reference sequence). The CDR3 has 13 amino acids. Trimming removed 1 base at V and 3 bases at J, with 6 bases between. CDR3 bases: TGTGCCAGCAGCTTGCGTGAGACAGATACGCAGTATTTT. Amino acid sequence: CASSLRETDTQYF. The whole variable domain, filled in from reference TRBV5-4 and TRBJ2-3, reads ETGVTQSPTHLIKTRGQQVTLRCSSQSGHNTVSWYQQALGQGPQFIFQYYREEENGRGNFPPRFSGLQFPNYSSELNVNALELDDSALYLCASSLRETDTQYFGPGTRLTVL.